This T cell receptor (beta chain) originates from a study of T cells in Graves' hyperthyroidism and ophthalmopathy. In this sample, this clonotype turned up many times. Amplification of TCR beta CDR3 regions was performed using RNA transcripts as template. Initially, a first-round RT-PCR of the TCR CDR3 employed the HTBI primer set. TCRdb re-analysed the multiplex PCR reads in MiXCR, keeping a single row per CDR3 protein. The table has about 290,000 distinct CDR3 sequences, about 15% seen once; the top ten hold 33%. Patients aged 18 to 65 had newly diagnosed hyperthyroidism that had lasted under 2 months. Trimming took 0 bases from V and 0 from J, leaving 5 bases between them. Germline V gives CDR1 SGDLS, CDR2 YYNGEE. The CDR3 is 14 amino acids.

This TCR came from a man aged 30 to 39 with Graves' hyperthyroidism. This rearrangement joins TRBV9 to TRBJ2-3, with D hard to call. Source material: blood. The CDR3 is CASSVAGSTDTQYF. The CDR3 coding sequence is TGTGCCAGCAGCGTAGCAGGAAGCACAGATACGCAGTATTTT. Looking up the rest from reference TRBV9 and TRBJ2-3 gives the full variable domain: DSGVTQTPKHLITATGQRVTLRCSPRSGDLSVYWYQQSLDQGLQFLIQYYNGEERAKGNILERFSAQQFPDLHSELNLSSLELGDSALYFCASSVAGSTDTQYFGPGTRLTVL.